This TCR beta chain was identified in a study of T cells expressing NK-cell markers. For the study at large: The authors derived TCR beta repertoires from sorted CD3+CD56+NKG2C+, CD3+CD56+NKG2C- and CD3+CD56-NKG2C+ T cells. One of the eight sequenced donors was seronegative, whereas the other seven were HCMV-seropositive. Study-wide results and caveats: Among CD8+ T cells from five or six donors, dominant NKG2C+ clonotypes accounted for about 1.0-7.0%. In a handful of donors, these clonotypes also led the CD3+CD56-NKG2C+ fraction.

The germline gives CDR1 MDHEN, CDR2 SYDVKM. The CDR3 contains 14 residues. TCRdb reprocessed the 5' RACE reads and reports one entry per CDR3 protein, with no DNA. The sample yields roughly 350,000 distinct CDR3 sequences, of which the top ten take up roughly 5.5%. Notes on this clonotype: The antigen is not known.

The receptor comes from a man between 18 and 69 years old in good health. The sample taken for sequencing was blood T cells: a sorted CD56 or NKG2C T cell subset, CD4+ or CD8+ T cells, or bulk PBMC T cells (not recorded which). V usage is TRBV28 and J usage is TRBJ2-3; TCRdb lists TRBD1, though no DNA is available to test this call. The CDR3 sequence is CASSSGTSKDTQYF.